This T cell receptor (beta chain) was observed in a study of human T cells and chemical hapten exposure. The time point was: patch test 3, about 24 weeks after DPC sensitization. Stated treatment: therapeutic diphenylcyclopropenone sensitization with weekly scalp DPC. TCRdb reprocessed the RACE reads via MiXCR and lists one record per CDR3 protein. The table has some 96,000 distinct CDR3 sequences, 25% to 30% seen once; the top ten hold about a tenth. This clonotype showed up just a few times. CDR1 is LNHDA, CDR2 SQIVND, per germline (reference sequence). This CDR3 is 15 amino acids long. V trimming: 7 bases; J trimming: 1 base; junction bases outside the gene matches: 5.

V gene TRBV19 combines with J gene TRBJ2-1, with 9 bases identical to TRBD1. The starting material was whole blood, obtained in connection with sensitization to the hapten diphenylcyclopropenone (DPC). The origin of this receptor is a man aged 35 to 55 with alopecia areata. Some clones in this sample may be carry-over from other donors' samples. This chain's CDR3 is CASIPDRGSYNEQFF. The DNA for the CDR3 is TGTGCCAGTATCCCGGACAGGGGTTCCTACAATGAGCAGTTCTTC.